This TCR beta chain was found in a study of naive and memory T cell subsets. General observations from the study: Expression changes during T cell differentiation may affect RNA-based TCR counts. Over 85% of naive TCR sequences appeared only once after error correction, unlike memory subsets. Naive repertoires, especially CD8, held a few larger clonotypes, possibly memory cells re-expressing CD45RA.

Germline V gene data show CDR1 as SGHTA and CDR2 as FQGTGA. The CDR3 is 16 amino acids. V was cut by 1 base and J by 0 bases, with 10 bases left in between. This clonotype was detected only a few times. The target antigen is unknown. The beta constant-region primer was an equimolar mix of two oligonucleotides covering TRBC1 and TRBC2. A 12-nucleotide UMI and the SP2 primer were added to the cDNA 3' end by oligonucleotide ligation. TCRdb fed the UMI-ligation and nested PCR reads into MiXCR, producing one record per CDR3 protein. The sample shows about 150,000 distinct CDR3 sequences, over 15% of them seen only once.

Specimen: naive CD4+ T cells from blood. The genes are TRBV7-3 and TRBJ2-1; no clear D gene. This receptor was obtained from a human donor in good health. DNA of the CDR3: TGTGCCAGCAGCTTAAGTTGGGCGAGCTCCTACAATGAGCAGTTCTTC. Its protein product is CASSLSWASSYNEQFF. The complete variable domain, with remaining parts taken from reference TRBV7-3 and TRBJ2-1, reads GAGVSQTPSNKVTEKGKYVELRCDPISGHTALYWYRQSLGQGPEFLIYFQGTGAADDSGLPNDRFFAVRPEGSVSTLKIQRTERGDSAVYLCASSLSWASSYNEQFFGPGTRLTVL.